These T cell receptor beta chains were read from a single sample in a study of OX40 agonist ivuxolimab in advanced cancers. TCRdb's table, derived via immunoSEQ multiplex PCR, lists solely in-frame clones and lacks some. This table holds 70,000 to 95,000 clones, approximately 90% found once. This specimen consisted of CD4+ or CD8+ T cells sorted from blood, obtained in a trial of the OX40 agonist ivuxolimab. Source of these receptors: an adult with an advanced solid tumor such as melanoma, head and neck, liver or kidney cancer. CDR3s include the opening cysteine and the closing phenylalanine or tryptophan. The order of the fields is CDR3 length, J gene, V gene, CDR3 protein.

15 | TRBJ2-2 | TRBV7-9 | CASSLRQGGAGELFF
13 | TRBJ2-7 | TRBV6-5 | CASSRDYSYEQYF
16 | TRBJ1-2 | TRBV19 | CASSIPGTGADYGYTF
14 | TRBJ2-7 | TRBV5-1 | CASSLAGPPYEQYF
14 | TRBJ1-4 | TRBV30 | CAWSEDRGVEKLFF
15 | TRBJ2-2 | TRBV7-3 | CASSLTEVSTGELFF
15 | TRBJ1-2 | TRBV5-1 | CASSLVSGTGYGYTF
15 | TRBJ2-7 | TRBV7-3 | CASSLGTASSYEQYF
15 | TRBJ2-1 | TRBV18 | CASSPPTGSYNEQFF
14 | TRBJ1-6 | TRBV30 | CAWSGQVYNSPLHF
15 | TRBJ2-3 | TRBV5-1 | CASSLDLAPTDTQYF
14 | TRBJ1-3 | TRBV9 | CASSVEGTGNTIYF
17 | TRBJ2-1 | TRBV7-2 | CASSLSRGTVHYNEQFF
12 | TRBJ1-2 | TRBV10-3 | CAISRTAQGYTF
15 | TRBJ1-6 | TRBV5-6 | CASSSLHGGYSPLHF
15 | TRBJ1-5 | TRBV4-1 | CASSQRTGGNQPQHF
13 | TRBJ1-1 | TRBV5-1 | CASSRGQNTEAFF
13 | TRBJ1-2 | TRBV27 | CASSPDGNYGYTF
16 | TRBJ2-1 | TRBV5-4 | CASSFGGLAAYNEQFF
13 | TRBJ2-1 | TRBV19 | CASIDSGSYEQFF
16 | TRBJ2-6 | TRBV11-1 | CASSLRTGNGANVLTF
15 | TRBJ2-7 | TRBV7-9 | CASSLTSGSFYEQYF
15 | TRBJ2-2 | TRBV6-5 | CASSRDRGRGGELFF
16 | TRBJ2-5 | TRBV9 | CASSVYGGGAWETQYF
17 | TRBJ1-4 | TRBV2 | CASSVMTALGANEKLFF
15 | TRBJ1-1 | TRBV5-4 | CASSFRGQGNTEAFF